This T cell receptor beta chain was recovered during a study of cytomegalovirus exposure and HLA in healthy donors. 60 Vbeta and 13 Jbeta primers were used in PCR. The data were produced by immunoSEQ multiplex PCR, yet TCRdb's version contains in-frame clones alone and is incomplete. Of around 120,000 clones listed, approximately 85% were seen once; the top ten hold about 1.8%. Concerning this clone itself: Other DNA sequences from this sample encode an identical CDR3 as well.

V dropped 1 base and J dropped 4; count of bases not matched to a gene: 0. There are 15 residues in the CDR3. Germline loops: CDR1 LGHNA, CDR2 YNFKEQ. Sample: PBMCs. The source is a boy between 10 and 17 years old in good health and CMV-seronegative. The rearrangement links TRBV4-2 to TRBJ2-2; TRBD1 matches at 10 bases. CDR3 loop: CASSQGDRGTGELFF. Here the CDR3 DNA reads TGTGCCAGCAGCCAAGGGGACAGGGGCACCGGGGAGCTGTTTTTT.